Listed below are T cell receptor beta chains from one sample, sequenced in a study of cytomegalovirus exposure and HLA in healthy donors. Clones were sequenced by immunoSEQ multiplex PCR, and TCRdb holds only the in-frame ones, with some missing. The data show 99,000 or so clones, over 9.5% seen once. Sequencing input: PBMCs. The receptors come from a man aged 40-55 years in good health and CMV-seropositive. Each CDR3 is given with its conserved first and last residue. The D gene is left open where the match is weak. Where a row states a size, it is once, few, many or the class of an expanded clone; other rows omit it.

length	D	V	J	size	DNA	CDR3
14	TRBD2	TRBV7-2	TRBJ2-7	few	TGTGCCAGCAGCTCGGGACTAGCCAGTTGGAGGCAGTACTTC	CASSSGLASWRQYF
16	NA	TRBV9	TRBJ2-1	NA	TGTGCCAGCAGCCACCCCGGAGGGGTGCGAAGCGATGAGCAGTTCTTC	CASSHPGGVRSDEQFF
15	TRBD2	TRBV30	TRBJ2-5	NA	TGTGCCTGGAAAAAGTCTAGCGGGAGGGCGGCGACCCAGTACTTC	CAWKKSSGRAATQYF
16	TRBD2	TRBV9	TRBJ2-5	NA	TGTGCCAGCAGCCTCGGGGGACTAAACTCCGGAGAGACCCAGTACTTC	CASSLGGLNSGETQYF
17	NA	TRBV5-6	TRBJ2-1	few	TGTGCCAGCACGGCAGGGGTATGGTGGGAGCGATACAATGAGCAGTTCTTC	CASTAGVWWERYNEQFF
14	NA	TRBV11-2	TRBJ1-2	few	TGTGCCAGCAGCACCCTGACAGGATCCCGGGGCTACACCTTC	CASSTLTGSRGYTF
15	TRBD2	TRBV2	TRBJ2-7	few	TGTGCCAGCAGTACAGGGACTAGCGCCGCTTACGAGCAGTACTTC	CASSTGTSAAYEQYF
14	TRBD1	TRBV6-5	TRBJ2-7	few	TGTGCCAGCAGTTACGGACAGGGAGACTACGAGCAGTACTTC	CASSYGQGDYEQYF
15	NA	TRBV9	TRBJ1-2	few	TGTGCCAGCAGCGGGGGGACGACAGGTCGGGCTGGCTACACCTTC	CASSGGTTGRAGYTF
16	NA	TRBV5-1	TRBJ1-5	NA	TGCGCCAGCAGCTTGGTTGGGGGGGATAGCAATCAGCCCCAGCATTTT	CASSLVGGDSNQPQHF